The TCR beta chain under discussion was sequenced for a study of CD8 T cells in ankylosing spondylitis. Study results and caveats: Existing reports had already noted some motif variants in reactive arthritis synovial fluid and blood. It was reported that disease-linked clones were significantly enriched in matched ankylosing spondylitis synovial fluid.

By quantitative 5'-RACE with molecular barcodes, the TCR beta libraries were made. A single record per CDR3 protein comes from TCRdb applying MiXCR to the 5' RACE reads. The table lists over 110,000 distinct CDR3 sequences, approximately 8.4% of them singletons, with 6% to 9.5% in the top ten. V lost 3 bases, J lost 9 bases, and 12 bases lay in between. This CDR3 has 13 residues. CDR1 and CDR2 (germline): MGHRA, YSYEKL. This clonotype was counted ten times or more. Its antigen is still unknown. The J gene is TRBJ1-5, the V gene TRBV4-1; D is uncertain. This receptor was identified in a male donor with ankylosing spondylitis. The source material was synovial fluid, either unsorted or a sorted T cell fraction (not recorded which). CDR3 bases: TGCGCCAGCAGCCAGGAATTACCCTCGCCCCAGCATTTT. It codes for CASSQELPSPQHF.